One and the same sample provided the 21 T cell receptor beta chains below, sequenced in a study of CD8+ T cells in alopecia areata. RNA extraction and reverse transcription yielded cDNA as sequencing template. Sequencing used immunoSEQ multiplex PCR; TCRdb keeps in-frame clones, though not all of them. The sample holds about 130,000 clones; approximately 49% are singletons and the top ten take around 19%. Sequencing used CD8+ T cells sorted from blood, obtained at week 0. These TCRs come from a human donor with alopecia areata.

CDR3 bases: TGTGCCTGGAGCCACAGGGGAAGTGAAAAACTGTTTTTT. Its protein is CAWSHRGSEKLFF. J is TRBJ1-4 and V is TRBV30, with 7 bases aligning to TRBD1. The CDR3 is made up of 13 amino acids. The V gene end was trimmed by 3 bases and the J gene end by 7 bases; junction bases not matched to a gene: 5. Germline V gene lookup returns CDR1 GTSNPN and CDR2 SVGIG (reference sequence).

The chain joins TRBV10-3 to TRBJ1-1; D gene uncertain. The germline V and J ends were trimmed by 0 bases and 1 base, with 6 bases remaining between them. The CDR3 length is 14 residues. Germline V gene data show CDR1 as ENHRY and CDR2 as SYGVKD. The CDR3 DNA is TGTGCCATCAGTGAGTCTTTGGGGAACACTGAAGCTTTCTTT. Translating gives CAISESLGNTEAFF.

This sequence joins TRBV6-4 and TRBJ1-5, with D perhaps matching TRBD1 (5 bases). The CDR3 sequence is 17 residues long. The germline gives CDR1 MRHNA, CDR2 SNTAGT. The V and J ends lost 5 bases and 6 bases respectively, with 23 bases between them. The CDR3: CASSPKVLGRVAQPQHF. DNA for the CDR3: TGTGCCAGCAGTCCCAAGGTCCTAGGCAGGGTGGCTCAGCCCCAGCATTTT.

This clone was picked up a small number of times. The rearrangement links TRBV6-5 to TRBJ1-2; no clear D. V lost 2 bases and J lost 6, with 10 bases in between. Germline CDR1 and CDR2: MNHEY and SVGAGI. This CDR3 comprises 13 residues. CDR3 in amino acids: CASSYNPWNGYTF. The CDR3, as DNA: TGTGCCAGCAGTTACAATCCATGGAATGGCTACACCTTC.

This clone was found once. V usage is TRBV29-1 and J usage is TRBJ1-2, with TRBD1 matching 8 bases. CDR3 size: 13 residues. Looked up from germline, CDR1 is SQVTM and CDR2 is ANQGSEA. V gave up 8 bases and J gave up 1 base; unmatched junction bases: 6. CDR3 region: CSTRQGLNYGYTF. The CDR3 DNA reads TGCAGCACCAGACAGGGGCTTAACTATGGCTACACCTTC.

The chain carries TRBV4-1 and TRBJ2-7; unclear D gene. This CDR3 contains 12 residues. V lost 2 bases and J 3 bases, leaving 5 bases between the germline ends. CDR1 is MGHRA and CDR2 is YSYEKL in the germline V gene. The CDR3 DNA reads TGCGCCAGCAGCCAAAACGGCTACGAGCAGTACTTC. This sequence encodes CASSQNGYEQYF.

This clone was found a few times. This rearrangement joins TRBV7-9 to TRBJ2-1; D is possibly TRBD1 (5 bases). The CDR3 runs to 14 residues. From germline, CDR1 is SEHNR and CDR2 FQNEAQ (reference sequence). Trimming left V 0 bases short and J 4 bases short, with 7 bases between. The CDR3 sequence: CASSLADTYNEQFF. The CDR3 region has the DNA TGTGCCAGCAGCTTAGCGGACACATACAATGAGCAGTTCTTC. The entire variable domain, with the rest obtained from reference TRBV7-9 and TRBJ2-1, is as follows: DTGVSQNPRHKITKRGQNVTFRCDPISEHNRLYWYRQTLGQGPEFLTYFQNEAQLEKSRLLSDRFSAERPKGSFSTLEIQRTEQGDSAMYLCASSLADTYNEQFFGPGTRLTVL.

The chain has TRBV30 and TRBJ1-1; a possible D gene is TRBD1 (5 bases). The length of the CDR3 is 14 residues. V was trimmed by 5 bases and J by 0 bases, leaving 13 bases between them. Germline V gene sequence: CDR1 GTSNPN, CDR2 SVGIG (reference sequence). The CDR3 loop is CAWRWDAMNTEAFF. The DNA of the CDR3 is TGTGCCTGGCGTTGGGACGCTATGAACACTGAAGCTTTCTTT.

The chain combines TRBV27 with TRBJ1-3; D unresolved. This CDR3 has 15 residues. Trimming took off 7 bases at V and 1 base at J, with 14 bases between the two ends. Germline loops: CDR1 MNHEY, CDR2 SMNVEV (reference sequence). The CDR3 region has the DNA TGTGCCAGCAAGATCTACGGAACTTCTGGAAACACCATATATTTT. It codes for CASKIYGTSGNTIYF.

This chain's CDR3 is CASSPRTSGYGNGELFF. CDR3 coding DNA: TGTGCCAGCAGCCCACGGACTAGCGGTTACGGCAACGGGGAGCTGTTTTTT. This chain uses TRBV13 with TRBJ2-2, with 10 bases that match TRBD2. V lost 5 bases, J lost 7 bases, and 13 bases stayed unmatched. The CDR3 length is 17 residues. Germline values: CDR1 PRHDT, CDR2 FYEKMQ (reference sequence). Full variable domain (remainder filled in from reference TRBV13 and TRBJ2-2): AAGVIQSPRHLIKEKRETATLKCYPIPRHDTVYWYQQGPGQDPQFLISFYEKMQSDKGSIPDRFSAQQFSDYHSELNMSSLELGDSALYFCASSPRTSGYGNGELFFGEGSRLTVL.

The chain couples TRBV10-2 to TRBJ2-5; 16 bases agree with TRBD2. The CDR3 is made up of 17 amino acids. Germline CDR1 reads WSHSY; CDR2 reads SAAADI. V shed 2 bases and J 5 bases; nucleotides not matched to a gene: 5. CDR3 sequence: CASSEGTSGGAFETQYF. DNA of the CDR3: TGCGCCAGCAGTGAGGGGACTAGCGGGGGGGCATTCGAGACCCAGTACTTC.

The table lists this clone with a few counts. The CDR3 is CSVYTGELFF. The CDR3 nucleotides read TGCAGCGTTTACACCGGGGAGCTGTTTTTT. This chain links TRBV29-1 with TRBJ2-2, with unresolved D. Trimming cost V 5 bases and J 3 bases, with 1 base left between them. Germline V gene data show CDR1 as SQVTM and CDR2 as ANQGSEA. The CDR3 spans 10 residues.

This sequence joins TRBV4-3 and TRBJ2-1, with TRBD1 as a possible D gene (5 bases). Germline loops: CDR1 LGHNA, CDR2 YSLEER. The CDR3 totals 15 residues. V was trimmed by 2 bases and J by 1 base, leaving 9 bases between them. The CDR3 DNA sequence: TGCGCCAGCAGCCAACTGGACAATTCCTACAATGAGCAGTTCTTC. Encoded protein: CASSQLDNSYNEQFF.

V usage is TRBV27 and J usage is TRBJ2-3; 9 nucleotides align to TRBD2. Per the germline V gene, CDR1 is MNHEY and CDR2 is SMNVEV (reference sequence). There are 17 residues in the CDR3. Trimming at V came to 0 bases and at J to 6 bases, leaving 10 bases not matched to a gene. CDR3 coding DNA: TGTGCCAGCAGTTTATCGCCTAGCGGGGCCTTAGGGGATACGCAGTATTTT. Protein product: CASSLSPSGALGDTQYF.

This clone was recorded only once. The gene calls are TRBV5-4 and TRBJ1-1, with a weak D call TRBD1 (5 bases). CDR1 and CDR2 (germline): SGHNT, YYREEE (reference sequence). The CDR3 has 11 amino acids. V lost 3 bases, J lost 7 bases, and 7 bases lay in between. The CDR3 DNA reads TGTGCCAGCAGCTCCCAGGGTGAAGCTTTCTTT. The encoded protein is CASSSQGEAFF. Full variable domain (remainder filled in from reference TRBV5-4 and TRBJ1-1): ETGVTQSPTHLIKTRGQQVTLRCSSQSGHNTVSWYQQALGQGPQFIFQYYREEENGRGNFPPRFSGLQFPNYSSELNVNALELDDSALYLCASSSQGEAFFGQGTRLTVV.

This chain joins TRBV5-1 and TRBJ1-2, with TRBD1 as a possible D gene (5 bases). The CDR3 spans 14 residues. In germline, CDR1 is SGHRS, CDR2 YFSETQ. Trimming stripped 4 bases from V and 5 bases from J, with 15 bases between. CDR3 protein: CASSIRGGRYGYTF. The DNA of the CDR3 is TGCGCCAGCAGCATAAGGGGCGGTCGGTATGGCTACACCTTC. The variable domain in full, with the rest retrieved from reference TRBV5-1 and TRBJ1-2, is KAGVTQTPRYLIKTRGQQVTLSCSPISGHRSVSWYQQTPGQGLQFLFEYFSETQRNKGNFPGRFSGRQFSNSRSEMNVSTLELGDSALYLCASSIRGGRYGYTFGSGTRLTVV.

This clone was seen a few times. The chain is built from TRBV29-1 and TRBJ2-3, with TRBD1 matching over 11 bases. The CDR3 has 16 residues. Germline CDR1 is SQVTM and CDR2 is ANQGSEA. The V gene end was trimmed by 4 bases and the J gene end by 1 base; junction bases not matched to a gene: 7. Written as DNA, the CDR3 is TGCAGCGTTGTATATGGACAGGGGGCTGGCACAGATACGCAGTATTTT. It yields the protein CSVVYGQGAGTDTQYF.

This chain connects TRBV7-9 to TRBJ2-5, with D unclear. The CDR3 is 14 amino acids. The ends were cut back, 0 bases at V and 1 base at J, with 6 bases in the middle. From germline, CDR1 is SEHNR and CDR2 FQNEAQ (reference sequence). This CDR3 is CASSLATVQETQYF. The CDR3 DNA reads TGTGCCAGCAGCTTAGCAACAGTCCAAGAGACCCAGTACTTC.

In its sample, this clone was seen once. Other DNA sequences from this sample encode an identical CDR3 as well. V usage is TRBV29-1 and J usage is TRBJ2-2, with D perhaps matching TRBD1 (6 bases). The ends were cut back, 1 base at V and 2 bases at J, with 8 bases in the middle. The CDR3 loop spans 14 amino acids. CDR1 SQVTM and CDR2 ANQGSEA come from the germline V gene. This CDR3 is CSVEGGLNTGELFF. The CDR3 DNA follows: TGCAGCGTTGAAGGGGGGCTCAACACCGGGGAGCTGTTTTTT.

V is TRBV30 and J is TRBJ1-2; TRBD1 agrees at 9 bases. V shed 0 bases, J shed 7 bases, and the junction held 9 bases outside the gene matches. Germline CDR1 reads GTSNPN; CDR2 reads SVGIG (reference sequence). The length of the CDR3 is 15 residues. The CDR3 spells CAWSVNWDRDGGYTF. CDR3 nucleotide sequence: TGTGCCTGGAGTGTAAACTGGGACAGGGATGGTGGCTACACCTTC.

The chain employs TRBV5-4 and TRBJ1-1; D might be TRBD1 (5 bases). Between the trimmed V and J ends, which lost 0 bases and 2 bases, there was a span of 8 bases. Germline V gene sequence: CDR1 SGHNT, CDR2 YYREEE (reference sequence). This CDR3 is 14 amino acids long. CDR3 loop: CASSLVGTNTEAFF. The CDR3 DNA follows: TGTGCCAGCAGCTTGGTAGGGACCAACACTGAAGCTTTCTTT.